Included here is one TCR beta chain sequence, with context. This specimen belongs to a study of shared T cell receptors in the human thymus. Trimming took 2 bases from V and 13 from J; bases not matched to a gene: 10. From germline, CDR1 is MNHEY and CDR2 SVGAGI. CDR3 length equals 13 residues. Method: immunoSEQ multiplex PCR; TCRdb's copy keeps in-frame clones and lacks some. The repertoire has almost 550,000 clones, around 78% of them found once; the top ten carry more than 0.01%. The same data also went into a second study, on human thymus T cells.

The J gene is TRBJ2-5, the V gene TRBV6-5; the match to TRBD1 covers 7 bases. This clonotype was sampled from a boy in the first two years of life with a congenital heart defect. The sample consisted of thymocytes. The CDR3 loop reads CASSYDRAASLYF. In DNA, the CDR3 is TGTGCCAGCAGTTACGACAGGGCCGCTTCGCTGTACTTC.